This TCR beta chain was recorded in a study of T cell repertoires in cytomegalovirus infection. On the study more broadly: Public TCR beta signatures were indicative of both CMV infection and a matching HLA type.

TCRdb itself ran the reads through MiXCR, one entry per CDR3 protein. This table has approximately 500,000 distinct CDR3 sequences, more than 15% appearing once. Germline CDR1 MNHEY, CDR2 SMNVEV (reference sequence). This CDR3 region has 15 residues. The V and J ends lost 7 bases and 3 bases, in that order; junction bases with no gene match: 4. As to this clonotype: Its antigen is as yet unknown.

Findings and caveats of the study: Adding up the frequency of public TCR beta families identified people who carried CMV plus the relevant HLA.

The receptor was derived from a human donor in good health (CMV status not recorded). Some clones in this sample may be carry-over from other donors' samples. What was sequenced was CD8+ T cells from PBMCs. The chain is built from TRBV27 and TRBJ2-1, with 12 bases aligning to TRBD2. The CDR3 DNA is TGTGCCAGCACGGGACTAGCGGGCAGCTACAATGAGCAGTTCTTC. Translation: CASTGLAGSYNEQFF.